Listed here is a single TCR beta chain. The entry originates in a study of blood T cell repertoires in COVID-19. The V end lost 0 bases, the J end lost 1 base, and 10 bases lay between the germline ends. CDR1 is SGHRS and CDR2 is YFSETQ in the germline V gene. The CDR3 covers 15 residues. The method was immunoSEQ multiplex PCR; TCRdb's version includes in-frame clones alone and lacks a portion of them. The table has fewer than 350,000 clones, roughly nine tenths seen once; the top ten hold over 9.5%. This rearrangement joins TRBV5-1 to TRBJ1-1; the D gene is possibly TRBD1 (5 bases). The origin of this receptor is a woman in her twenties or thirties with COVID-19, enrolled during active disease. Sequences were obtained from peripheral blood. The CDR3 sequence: CASSLVGAPNTEAFF. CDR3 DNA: TGCGCCAGCAGCTTGGTAGGGGCCCCGAACACTGAAGCTTTCTTT.